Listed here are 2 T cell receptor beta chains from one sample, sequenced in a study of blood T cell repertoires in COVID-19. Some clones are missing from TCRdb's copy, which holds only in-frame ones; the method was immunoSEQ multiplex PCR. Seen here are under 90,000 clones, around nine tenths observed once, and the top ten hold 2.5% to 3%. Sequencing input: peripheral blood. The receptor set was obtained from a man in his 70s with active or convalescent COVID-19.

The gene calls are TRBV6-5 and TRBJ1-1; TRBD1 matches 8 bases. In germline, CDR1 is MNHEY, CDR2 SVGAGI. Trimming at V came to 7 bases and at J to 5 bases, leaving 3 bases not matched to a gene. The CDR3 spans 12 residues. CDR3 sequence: CASNRGGTEAFF. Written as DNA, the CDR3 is TGTGCCAGCAACAGGGGGGGTACTGAAGCTTTCTTT.

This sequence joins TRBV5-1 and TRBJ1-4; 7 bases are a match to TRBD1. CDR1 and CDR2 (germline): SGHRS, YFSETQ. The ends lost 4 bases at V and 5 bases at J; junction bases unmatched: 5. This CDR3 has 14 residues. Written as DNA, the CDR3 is TGCGCCAGCAGCCTGACAGGGATGAATGAAAAACTGTTTTTT. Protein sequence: CASSLTGMNEKLFF.